This T cell receptor (beta chain) stems from a study of cytomegalovirus exposure and HLA in healthy donors. Study findings and constraints: Listed as cytomegalovirus-associated were 150 to 200 TCR beta chains.

TCRdb's table, derived via immunoSEQ multiplex PCR, lists solely in-frame clones and lacks some. The table has 190,000 or so clones, about 86% seen once. Turning to this clone: Its antigen is currently unknown.

The CDR3 runs to 16 residues. The V and J ends lost 6 bases and 2 bases, in that order; junction bases with no gene match: 7. Germline V CDR1 and CDR2: SNHLY, FYNNEI. This TCR was sampled from a woman between 18 and 29 years old in good health and CMV-seropositive. Sequencing input: PBMCs. The chain has TRBV2 and TRBJ2-7, with 13 bases fitting TRBD2. The CDR3 coding sequence is TGTGCCAGCAGGGGACTAGCGGGGCGAACTACCTACGAGCAGTACTTC. This gives the protein CASRGLAGRTTYEQYF.